The present T cell receptor beta chain was sequenced within a study of human T cells and chemical hapten exposure. Overall study context: Diphenylcyclopropenone, dosed weekly to the scalp, was given to patients throughout the roughly 24-week study.

This clonotype was found a few times. The CDR3 sequence is 14 residues long. The V segment lost 5 bases and the J segment 3 bases; nucleotides outside the gene matches: 5. Germline-derived CDR1 and CDR2 are SGHTA and FQGNSA. Time point described: patch test 2, 6 weeks after DPC sensitization. Stated treatment: therapeutic diphenylcyclopropenone sensitization with weekly scalp DPC. TCRdb redid the calling of the RACE reads with MiXCR, one entry per CDR3 protein. This table has some 88,000 distinct CDR3 sequences, roughly 11% appearing once. The sample in question was whole blood, obtained in connection with sensitization to the hapten diphenylcyclopropenone (DPC). The chain employs TRBV7-2 and TRBJ2-7, with 9 bases lining up with TRBD1. This sequence originates from a man between 35 and 55 years old with alopecia areata. Some clones in this sample may be carry-over from other donors' samples. The CDR3 reads CASSLGQGNYEQYF. In nucleotides, the CDR3 is TGTGCCAGCAGCCTGGGACAGGGTAACTACGAGCAGTACTTC.